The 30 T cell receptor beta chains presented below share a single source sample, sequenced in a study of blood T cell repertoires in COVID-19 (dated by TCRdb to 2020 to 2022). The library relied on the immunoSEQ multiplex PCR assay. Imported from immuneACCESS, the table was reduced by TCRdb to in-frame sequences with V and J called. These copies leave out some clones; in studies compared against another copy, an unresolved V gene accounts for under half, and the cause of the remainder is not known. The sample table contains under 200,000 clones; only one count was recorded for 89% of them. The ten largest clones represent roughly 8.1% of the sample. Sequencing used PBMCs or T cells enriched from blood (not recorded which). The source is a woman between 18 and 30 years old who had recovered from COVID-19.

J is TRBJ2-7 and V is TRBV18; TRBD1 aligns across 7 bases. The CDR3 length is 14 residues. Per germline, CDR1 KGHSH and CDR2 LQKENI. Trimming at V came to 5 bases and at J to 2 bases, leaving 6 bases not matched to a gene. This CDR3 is CASSGTGQTYEQYF. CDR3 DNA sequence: TGTGCCAGCTCAGGGACGGGACAGACCTACGAGCAGTACTTC. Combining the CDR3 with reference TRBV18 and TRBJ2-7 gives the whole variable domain NAGVMQNPRHLVRRRGQEARLRCSPMKGHSHVYWYRQLPEEGLKFMVYLQKENIIDESGMPKERFSAEFPKEGPSILRIQQVVRGDSAAYFCASSGTGQTYEQYFGPGTRLTVT.

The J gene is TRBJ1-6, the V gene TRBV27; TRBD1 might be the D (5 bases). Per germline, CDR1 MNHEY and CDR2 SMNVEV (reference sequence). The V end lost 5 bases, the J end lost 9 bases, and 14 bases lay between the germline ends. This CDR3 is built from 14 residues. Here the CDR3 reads CASSRSGGPSPLHF. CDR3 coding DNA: TGTGCCAGCAGTCGTTCGGGGGGTCCTTCACCCCTCCACTTT.

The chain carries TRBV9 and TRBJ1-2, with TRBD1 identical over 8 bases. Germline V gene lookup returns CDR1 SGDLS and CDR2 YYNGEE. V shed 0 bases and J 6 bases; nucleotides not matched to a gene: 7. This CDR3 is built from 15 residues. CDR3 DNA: TGTGCCAGCAGCGTAGATTGGCAGGGGGCAGATGGCTACACCTTC. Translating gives CASSVDWQGADGYTF.

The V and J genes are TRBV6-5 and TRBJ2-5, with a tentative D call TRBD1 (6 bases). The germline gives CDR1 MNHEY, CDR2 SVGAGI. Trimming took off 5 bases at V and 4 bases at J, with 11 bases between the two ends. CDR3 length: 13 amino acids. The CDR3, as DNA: TGTGCCAGCAGTACAGGGACCCGAGAGACCCAGTACTTC. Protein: CASSTGTRETQYF.

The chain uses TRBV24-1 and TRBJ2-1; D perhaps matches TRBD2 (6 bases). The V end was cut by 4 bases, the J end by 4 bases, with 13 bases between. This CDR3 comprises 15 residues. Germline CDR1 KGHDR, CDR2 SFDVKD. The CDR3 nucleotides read TGTGCCACCAGTGACCCCGGGACTGCGTACAATGAGCAGTTCTTC. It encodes CATSDPGTAYNEQFF.

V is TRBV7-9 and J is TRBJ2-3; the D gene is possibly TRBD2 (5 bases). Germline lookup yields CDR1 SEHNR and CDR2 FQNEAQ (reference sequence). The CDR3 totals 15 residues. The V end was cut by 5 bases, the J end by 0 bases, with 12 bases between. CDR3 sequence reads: CASSPLESSTDTQYF. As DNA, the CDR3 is TGTGCCAGCAGCCCACTAGAATCTAGCACAGATACGCAGTATTTT.

The CDR3 region has the DNA TGTGCCAGCGGCCCCACCTACGAGCAGTACTTC. It translates to CASGPTYEQYF. The rearrangement joins TRBV28 to TRBJ2-7, with D hard to call. Germline CDR1 and CDR2: MDHEN and SYDVKM. Trimming took off 8 bases at V and 2 bases at J, with 7 bases between the two ends. The CDR3 is 11 amino acids.

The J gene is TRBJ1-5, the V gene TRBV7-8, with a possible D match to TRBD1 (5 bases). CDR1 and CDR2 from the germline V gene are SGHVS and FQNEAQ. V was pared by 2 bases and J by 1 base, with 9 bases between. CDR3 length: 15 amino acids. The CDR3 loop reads CASSLYRGSNQPQHF. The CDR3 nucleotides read TGTGCCAGCAGCTTATATCGGGGGAGCAATCAGCCCCAGCATTTT.

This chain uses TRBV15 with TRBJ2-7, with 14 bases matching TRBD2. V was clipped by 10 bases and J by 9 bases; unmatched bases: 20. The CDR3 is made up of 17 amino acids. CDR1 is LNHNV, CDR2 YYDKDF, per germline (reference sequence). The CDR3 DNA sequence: TGTGCCAAAGACAGGCGCCGGACTAGCGGGGGGCCAAACGGGCAGTACTTC. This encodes CAKDRRRTSGGPNGQYF.

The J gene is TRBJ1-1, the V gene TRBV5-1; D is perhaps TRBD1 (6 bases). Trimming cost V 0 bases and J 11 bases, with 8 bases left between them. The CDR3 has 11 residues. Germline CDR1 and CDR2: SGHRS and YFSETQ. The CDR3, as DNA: TGCGCCAGCAGCTTGGACAGGGTCGCTTTCTTT. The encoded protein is CASSLDRVAFF.

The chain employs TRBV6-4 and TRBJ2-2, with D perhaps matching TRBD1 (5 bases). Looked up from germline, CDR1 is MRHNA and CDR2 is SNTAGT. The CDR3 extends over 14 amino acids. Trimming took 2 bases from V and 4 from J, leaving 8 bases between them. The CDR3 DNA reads TGTGCCAGCAGTGACCAGGGATCCACCGGGGAGCTGTTTTTT. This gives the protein CASSDQGSTGELFF.

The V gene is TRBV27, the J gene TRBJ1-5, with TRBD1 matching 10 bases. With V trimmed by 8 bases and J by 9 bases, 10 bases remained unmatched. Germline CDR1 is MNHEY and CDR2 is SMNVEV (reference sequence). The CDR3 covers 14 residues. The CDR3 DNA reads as TGTGCCAGCGGATCCGGGACAGGGGAATTGCCCCAGCATTTT. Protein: CASGSGTGELPQHF.

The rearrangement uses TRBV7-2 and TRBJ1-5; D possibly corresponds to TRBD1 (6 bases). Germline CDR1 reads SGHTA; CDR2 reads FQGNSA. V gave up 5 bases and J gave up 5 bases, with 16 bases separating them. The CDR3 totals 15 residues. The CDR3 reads CASSLNRDTYQPQHF. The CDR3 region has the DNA TGTGCCAGCAGCCTTAACCGGGACACATATCAGCCCCAGCATTTT.

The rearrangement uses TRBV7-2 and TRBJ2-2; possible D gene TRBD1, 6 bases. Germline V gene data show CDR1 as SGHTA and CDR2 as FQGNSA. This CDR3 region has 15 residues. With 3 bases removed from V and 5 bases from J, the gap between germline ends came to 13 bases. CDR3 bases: TGTGCCAGCAGCTTTGACAGGCGGTTGACCGGGGAGCTGTTTTTT. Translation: CASSFDRRLTGELFF.

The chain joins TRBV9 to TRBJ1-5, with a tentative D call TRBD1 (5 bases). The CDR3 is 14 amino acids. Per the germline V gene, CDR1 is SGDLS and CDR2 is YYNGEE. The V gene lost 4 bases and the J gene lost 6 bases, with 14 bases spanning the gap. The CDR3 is CASSLTGRCQPQHF. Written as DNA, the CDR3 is TGTGCCAGCAGCCTTACAGGACGGTGTCAGCCCCAGCATTTT.

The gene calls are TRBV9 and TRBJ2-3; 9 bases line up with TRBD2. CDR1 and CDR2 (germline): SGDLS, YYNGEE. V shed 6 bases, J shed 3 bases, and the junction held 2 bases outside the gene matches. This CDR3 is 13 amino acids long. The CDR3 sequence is CASTAGGTDTQYF. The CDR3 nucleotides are TGTGCCAGCACTGCGGGGGGGACAGATACGCAGTATTTT. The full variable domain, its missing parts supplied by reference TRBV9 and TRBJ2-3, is DSGVTQTPKHLITATGQRVTLRCSPRSGDLSVYWYQQSLDQGLQFLIQYYNGEERAKGNILERFSAQQFPDLHSELNLSSLELGDSALYFCASTAGGTDTQYFGPGTRLTVL.

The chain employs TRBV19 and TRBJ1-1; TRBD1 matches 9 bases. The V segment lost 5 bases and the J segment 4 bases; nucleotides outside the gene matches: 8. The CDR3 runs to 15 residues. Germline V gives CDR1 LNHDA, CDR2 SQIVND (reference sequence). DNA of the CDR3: TGTGCCAGTAGTCCACGGACAGGGGTGATCACTGAAGCTTTCTTT. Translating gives CASSPRTGVITEAFF.

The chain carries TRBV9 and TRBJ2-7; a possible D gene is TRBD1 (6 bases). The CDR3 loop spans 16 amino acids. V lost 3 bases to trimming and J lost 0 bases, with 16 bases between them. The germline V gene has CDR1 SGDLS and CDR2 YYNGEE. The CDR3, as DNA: TGTGCCAGCAGCGGAGGGGGAACCGGGGCCTCCTACGAGCAGTACTTC. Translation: CASSGGGTGASYEQYF.

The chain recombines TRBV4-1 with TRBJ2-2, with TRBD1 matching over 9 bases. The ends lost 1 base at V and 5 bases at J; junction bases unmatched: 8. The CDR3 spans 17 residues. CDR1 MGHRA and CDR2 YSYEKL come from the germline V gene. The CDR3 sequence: CASSQGTGTGRTGELFF. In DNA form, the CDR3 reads TGCGCCAGCAGCCAAGGGACCGGGACAGGGAGGACCGGGGAGCTGTTTTTT.

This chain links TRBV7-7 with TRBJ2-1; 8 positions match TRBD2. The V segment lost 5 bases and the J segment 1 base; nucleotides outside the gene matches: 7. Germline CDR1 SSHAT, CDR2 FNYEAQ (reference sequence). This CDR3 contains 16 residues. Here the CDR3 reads CASSTGLERSYNEQFF. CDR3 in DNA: TGTGCCAGCAGCACGGGACTAGAACGGTCCTACAATGAGCAGTTCTTC.

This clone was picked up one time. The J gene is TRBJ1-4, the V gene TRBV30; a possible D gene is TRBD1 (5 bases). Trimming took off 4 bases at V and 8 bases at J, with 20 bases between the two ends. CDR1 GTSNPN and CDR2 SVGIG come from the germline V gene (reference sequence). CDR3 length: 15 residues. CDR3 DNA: TGTGCCTGGAACGAAGTGGGGGGACTCCTAGAAAAACTGTTTTTT. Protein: CAWNEVGGLLEKLFF.

CDR3 sequence (DNA): TGTGCCAGCAGTGACGGGACTACCCACACAGATACGCAGTATTTT. Its translation: CASSDGTTHTDTQYF. This rearrangement joins TRBV6-4 to TRBJ2-3; 7 bases map to TRBD2. Germline assignment: CDR1 MRHNA and CDR2 SNTAGT. V lost 2 bases to trimming and J lost 2 bases; unmatched junction nucleotides: 4. The CDR3 contains 15 residues.

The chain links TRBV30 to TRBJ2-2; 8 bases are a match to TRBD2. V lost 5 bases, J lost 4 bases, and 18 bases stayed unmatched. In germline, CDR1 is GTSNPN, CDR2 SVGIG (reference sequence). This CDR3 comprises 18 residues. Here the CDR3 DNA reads TGTGCCTGGGGGACCTTTTTTACCGGGACTAGGAGCACCGGGGAGCTGTTTTTT. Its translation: CAWGTFFTGTRSTGELFF.

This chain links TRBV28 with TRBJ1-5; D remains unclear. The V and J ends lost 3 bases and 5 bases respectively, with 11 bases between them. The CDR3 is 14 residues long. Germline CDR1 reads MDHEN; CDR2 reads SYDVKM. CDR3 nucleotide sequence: TGTGCCAGCAGTTTTTATGGGCGCTATCAGCCCCAGCATTTT. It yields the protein CASSFYGRYQPQHF.

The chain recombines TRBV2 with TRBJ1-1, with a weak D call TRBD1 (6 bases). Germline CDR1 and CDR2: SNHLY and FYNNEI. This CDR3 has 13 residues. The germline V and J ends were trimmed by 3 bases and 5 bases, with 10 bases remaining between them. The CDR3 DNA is TGTGCCAGCAGTGAGCGGGGGCTGACTGAAGCTTTCTTT. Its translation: CASSERGLTEAFF.

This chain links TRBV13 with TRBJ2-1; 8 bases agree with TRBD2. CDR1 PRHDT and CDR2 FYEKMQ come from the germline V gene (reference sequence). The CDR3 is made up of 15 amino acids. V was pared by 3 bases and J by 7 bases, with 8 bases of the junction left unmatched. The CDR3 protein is CASSFPGGAWNEQFF. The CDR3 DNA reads TGTGCCAGCAGCTTCCCCGGGGGGGCCTGGAATGAGCAGTTCTTC. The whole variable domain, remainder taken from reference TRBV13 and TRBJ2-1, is AAGVIQSPRHLIKEKRETATLKCYPIPRHDTVYWYQQGPGQDPQFLISFYEKMQSDKGSIPDRFSAQQFSDYHSELNMSSLELGDSALYFCASSFPGGAWNEQFFGPGTRLTVL.

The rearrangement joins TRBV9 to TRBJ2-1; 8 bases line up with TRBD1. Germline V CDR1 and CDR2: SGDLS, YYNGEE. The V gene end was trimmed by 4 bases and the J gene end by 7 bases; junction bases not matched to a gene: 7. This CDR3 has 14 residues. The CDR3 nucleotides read TGTGCCAGCAGCTTAAAGGACAGGGAAAATGAGCAGTTCTTC. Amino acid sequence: CASSLKDRENEQFF.

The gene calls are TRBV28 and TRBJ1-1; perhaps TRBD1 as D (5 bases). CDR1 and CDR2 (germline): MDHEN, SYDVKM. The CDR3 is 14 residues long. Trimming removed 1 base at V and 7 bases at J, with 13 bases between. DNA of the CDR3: TGTGCCAGCAGTTTATTGGGGGAGGATGGTGAAGCTTTCTTT. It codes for CASSLLGEDGEAFF.

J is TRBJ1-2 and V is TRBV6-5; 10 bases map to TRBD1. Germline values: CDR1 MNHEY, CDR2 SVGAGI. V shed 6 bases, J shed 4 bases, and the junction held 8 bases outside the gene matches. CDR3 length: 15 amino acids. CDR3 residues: CASRGVGQGSYGYTF. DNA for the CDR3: TGTGCCAGCAGAGGGGTGGGACAGGGGAGCTATGGCTACACCTTC.

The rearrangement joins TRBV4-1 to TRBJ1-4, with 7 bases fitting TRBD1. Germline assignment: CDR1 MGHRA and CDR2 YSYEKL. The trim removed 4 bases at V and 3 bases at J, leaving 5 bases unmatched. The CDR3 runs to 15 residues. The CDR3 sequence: CASSPVGTANEKLFF. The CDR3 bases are TGCGCCAGCAGCCCCGTCGGGACAGCTAATGAAAAACTGTTTTTT.